This T cell receptor (beta chain) appears in the sequencing data of a study of T cells in localized non-small cell lung cancer. Study conclusions and caveats: Greater T cell density in blood accompanied longer overall survival. Uninvolved adjacent lung, not tumor, had the highest T cell clonality. Median detection of top 100 tumor clones in adjacent lung was about 52 clones.

A remark on this clone: Its cognate antigen is unknown.

Germline CDR1 SGHDT, CDR2 YYEEEE. V was cut by 4 bases and J by 6 bases, with 14 bases left in between. The CDR3 covers 14 residues. Only in-frame clones appear in the TCRdb table, and some are missing; sequencing was by immunoSEQ multiplex PCR. The table includes under 25,000 clones, 88% detected once. J is TRBJ2-4 and V is TRBV5-6, with TRBD1 as a possible D gene (6 bases). This sequence originates from a man aged 35-75 years with stage II squamous cell lung carcinoma. Source: PBMCs, taken before any cancer treatment. The CDR3 bases are TGTGCCAGCAGCCTCAGGGGTCCCGGAAACATTCAGTACTTC. The encoded protein is CASSLRGPGNIQYF.